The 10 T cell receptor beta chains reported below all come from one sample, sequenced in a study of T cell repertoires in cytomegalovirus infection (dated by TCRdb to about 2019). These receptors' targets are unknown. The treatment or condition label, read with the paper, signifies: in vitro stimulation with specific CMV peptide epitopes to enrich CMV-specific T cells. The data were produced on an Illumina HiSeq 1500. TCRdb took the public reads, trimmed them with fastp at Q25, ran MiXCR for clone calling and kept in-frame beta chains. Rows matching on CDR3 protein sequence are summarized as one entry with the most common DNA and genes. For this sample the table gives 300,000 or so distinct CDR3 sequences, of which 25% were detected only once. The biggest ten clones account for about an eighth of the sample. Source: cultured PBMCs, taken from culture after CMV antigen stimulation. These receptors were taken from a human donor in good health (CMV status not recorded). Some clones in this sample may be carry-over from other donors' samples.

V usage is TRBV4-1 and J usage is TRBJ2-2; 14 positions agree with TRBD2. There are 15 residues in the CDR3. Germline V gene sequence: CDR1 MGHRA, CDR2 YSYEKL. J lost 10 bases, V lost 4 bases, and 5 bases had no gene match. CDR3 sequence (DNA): TGCGCCAGCAGCCCGGGACTAGCGGGAGTCGAGGAGCTGTTTTTT. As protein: CASSPGLAGVEELFF.

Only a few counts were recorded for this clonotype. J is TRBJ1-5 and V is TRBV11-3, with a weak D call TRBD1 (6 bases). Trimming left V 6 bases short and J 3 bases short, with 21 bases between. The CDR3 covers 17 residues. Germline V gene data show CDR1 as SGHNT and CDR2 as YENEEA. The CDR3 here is CASRPIILTGYNQPQHF. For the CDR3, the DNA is TGTGCCAGCAGGCCTATTATCCTGACAGGTTACAATCAGCCCCAGCATTTT.

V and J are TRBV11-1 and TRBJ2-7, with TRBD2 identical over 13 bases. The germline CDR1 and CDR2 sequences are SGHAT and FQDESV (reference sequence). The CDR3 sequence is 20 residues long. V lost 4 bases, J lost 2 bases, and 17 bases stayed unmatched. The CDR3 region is CASSSPVTSGRAISPYEQYF. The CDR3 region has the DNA TGTGCCAGCAGCTCGCCGGTAACTAGCGGGAGGGCCATCTCTCCCTACGAGCAGTACTTC.

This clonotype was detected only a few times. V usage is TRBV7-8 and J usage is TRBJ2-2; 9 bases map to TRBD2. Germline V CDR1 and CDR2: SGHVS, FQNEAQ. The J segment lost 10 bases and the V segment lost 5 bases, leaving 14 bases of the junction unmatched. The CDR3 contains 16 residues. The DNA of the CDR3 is TGTGCCAGCAGCCCAGGACTAGCGAACAATGCGGAGGAGCTGTTTTTT. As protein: CASSPGLANNAEELFF.

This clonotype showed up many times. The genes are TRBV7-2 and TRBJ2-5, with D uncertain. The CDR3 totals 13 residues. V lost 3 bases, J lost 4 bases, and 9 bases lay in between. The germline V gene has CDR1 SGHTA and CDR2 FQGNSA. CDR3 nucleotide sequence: TGTGCCAGCAGCTTTAGTCGGTCAGAGACCCAGTACTTC. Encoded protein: CASSFSRSETQYF.

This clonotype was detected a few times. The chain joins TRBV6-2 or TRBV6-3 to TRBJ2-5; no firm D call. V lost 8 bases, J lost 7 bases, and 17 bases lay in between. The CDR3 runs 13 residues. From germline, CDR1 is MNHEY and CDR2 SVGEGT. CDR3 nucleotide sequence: TGTGCCAGCGGTGGCGGCCCAAGATTGACCCAGTACTTC. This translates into CASGGGPRLTQYF.

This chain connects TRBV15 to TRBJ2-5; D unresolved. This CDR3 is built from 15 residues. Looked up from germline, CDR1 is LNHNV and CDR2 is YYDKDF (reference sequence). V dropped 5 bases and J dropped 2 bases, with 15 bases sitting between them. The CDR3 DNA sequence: TGTGCCACCAGCCCTCGACACGGAAAACAAGAGACCCAGTACTTC. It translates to CATSPRHGKQETQYF.

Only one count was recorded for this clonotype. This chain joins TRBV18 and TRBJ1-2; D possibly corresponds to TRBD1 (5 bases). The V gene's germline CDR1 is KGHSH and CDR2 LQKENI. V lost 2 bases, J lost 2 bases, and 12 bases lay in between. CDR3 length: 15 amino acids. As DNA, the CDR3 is TGTGCCAGCTCACCATCCACCGGACAAAACTATGGCTACACCTTC. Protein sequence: CASSPSTGQNYGYTF.

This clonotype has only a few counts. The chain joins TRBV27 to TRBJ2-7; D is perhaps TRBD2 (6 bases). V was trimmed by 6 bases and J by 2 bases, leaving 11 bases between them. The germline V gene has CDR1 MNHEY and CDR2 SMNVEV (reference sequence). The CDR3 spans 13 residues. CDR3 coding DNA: TGTGCCAGCAGACGAGCGGGTGCCTACGAGCAGTACTTC. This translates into CASRRAGAYEQYF.

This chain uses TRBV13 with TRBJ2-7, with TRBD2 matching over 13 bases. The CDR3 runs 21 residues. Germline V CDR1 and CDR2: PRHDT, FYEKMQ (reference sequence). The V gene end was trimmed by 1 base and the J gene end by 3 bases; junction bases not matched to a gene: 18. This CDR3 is CASSLVRTSGRKGFRIYEQYF. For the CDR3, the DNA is TGTGCCAGCAGCTTAGTCCGGACTAGCGGGAGAAAAGGATTTCGAATCTACGAGCAGTACTTC. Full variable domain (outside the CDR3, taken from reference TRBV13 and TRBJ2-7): AAGVIQSPRHLIKEKRETATLKCYPIPRHDTVYWYQQGPGQDPQFLISFYEKMQSDKGSIPDRFSAQQFSDYHSELNMSSLELGDSALYFCASSLVRTSGRKGFRIYEQYFGPGTRLTVT.